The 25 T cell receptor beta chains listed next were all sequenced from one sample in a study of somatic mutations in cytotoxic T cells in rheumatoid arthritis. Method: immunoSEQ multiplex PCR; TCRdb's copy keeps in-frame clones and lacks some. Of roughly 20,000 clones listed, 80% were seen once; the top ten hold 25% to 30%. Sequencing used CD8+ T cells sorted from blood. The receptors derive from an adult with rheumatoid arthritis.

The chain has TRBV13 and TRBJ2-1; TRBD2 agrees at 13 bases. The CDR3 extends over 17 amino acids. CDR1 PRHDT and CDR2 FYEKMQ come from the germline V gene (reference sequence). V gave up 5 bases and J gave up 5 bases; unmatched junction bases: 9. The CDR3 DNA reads TGTGCCAGCAGCCAGGGAAGAGGACTAGCGGGGGACAATGAGCAGTTCTTC. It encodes CASSQGRGLAGDNEQFF.

The CDR3 sequence: CASSESRRGGYTF. DNA for the CDR3: TGCGCCAGCAGTGAGTCGAGGAGGGGTGGCTACACCTTC. V is TRBV10-1 and J is TRBJ1-2, with D perhaps matching TRBD1 (5 bases). The germline V and J ends were trimmed by 0 bases and 7 bases, with 9 bases remaining between them. The V gene's germline CDR1 is WNHNN and CDR2 SYGVQD (reference sequence). There are 13 residues in the CDR3.

The CDR3 loop is CSAGANYEQYF. DNA of the CDR3: TGCAGTGCTGGGGCCAACTACGAGCAGTACTTC. This chain connects TRBV20-1 to TRBJ2-7; possibly TRBD1 for D (5 bases). Germline CDR1 reads DFQATT; CDR2 reads SNEGSKA (reference sequence). V lost 5 bases, J lost 3 bases, and 8 bases lay in between. The CDR3 runs 11 residues.

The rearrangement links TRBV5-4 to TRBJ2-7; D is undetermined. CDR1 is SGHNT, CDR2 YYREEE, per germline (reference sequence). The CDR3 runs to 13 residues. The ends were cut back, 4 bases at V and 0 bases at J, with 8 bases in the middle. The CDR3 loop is CASSPRDSYEQYF. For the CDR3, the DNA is TGTGCCAGCAGCCCCCGCGACTCCTACGAGCAGTACTTC. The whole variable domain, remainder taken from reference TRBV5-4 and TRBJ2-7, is ETGVTQSPTHLIKTRGQQVTLRCSSQSGHNTVSWYQQALGQGPQFIFQYYREEENGRGNFPPRFSGLQFPNYSSELNVNALELDDSALYLCASSPRDSYEQYFGPGTRLTVT.

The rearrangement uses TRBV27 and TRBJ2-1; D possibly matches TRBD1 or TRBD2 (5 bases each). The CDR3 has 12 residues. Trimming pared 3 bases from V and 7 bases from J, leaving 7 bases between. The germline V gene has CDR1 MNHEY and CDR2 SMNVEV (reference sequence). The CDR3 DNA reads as TGTGCCAGCAGTTTCGGGGCGAATGAGCAGTTCTTC. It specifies CASSFGANEQFF.

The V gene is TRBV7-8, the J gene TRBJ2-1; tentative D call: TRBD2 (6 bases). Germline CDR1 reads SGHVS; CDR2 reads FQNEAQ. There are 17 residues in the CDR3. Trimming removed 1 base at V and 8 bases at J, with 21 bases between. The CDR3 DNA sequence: TGTGCCAGCAGCTTAGTACAAGGAGGGACCTCGGGCGATGAGCAGTTCTTC. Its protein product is CASSLVQGGTSGDEQFF. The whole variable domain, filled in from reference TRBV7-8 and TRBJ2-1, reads GAGVSQSPRYKVAKRGQDVALRCDPISGHVSLFWYQQALGQGPEFLTYFQNEAQLDKSGLPSDRFFAERPEGSVSTLKIQRTQQEDSAVYLCASSLVQGGTSGDEQFFGPGTRLTVL.

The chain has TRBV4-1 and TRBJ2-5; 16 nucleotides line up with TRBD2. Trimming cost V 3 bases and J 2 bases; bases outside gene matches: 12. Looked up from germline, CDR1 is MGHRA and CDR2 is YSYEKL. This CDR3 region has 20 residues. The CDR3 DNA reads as TGCGCCAGCAGCCACCCAAGGGGGGGGACTAGCGGGGGGGAACAAGAGACCCAGTACTTC. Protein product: CASSHPRGGTSGGEQETQYF.

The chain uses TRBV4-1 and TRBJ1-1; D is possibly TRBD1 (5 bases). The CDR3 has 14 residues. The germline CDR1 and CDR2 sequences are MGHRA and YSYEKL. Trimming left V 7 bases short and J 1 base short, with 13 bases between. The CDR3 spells CASMPFDRNTEAFF. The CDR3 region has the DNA TGCGCCAGCATGCCCTTCGACAGGAACACTGAAGCTTTCTTT.

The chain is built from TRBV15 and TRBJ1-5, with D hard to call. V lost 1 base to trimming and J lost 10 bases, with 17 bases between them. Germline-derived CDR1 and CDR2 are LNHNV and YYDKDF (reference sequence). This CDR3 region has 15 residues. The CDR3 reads CATSRGTVPKSPQHF. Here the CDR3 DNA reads TGTGCCACCAGCAGAGGTACAGTCCCAAAGAGCCCCCAGCATTTT.

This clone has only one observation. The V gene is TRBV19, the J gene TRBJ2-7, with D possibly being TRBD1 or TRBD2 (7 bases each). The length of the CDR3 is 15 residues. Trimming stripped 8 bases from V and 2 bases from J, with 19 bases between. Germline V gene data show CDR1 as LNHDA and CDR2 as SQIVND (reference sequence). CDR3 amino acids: CASAGGRGGTYEQYF. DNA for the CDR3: TGTGCCAGTGCGGGCGGCAGGGGGGGGACCTACGAGCAGTACTTC. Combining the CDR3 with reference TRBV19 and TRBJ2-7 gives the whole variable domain DGGITQSPKYLFRKEGQNVTLSCEQNLNHDAMYWYRQDPGQGLRLIYYSQIVNDFQKGDIAEGYSVSREKKESFPLTVTSAQKNPTAFYLCASAGGRGGTYEQYFGPGTRLTVT.

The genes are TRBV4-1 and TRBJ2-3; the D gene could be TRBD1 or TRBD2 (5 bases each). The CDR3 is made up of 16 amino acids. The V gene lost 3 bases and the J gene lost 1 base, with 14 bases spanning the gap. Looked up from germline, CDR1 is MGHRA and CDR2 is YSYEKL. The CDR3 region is CASSQSGGPGTDTQYF. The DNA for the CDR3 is TGCGCCAGCAGCCAGTCTGGGGGTCCGGGCACAGATACGCAGTATTTT.

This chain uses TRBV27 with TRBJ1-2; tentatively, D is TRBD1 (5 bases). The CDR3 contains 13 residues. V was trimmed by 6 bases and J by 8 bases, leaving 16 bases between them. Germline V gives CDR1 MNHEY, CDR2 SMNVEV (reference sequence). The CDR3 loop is CASSLQGVGGYTF. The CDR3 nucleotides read TGTGCCAGCAGCCTTCAGGGAGTCGGCGGCTACACCTTC.

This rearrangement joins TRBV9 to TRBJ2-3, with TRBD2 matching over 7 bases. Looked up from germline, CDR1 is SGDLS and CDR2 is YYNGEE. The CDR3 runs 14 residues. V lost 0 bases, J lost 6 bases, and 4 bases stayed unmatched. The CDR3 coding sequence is TGTGCCAGCAGCGTAGCTGGCGGGGGTGATACGCAGTATTTT. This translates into CASSVAGGGDTQYF.

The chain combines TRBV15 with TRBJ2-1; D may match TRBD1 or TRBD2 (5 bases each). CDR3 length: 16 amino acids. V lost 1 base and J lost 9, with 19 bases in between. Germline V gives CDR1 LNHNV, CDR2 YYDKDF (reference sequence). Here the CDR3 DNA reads TGTGCCACCAGCAGAGTTGGGACCCGCGGATGGGGTGAGCAGTTCTTC. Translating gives CATSRVGTRGWGEQFF. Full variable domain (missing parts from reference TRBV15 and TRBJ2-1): DAMVIQNPRYQVTQFGKPVTLSCSQTLNHNVMYWYQQKSSQAPKLLFHYYDKDFNNEADTPDNFQSRRPNTSFCFLDIRSPGLGDTAMYLCATSRVGTRGWGEQFFGPGTRLTVL.

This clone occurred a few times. CDR3 nucleotide sequence: TGTGCCAGCAGATGGTTTGACGAGCAGTACTTC. It codes for CASRWFDEQYF. This chain uses TRBV6-1 with TRBJ2-7; D not certain. Germline V gene data show CDR1 as MNHNS and CDR2 as SASEGT. The V and J ends lost 6 bases and 5 bases respectively, with 8 bases between them. The CDR3 consists of 11 residues.

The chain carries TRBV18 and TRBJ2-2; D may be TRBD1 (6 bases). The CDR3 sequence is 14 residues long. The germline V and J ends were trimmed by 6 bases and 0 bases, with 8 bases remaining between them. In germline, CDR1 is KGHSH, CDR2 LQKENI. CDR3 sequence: CASSRTANTGELFF. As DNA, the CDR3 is TGTGCCAGCTCCCGGACAGCGAACACCGGGGAGCTGTTTTTT.

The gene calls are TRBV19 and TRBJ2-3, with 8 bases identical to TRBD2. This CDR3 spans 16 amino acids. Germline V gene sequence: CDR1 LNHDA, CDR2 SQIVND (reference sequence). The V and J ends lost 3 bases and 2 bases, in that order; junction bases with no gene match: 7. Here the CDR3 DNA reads TGTGCCAGTAGTATGTTTAGCGGGATTGACACAGATACGCAGTATTTT. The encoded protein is CASSMFSGIDTDTQYF.

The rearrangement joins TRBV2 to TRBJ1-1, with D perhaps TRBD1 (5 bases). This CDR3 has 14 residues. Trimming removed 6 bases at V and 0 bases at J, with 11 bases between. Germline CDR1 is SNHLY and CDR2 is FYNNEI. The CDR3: CASRKDIMNTEAFF. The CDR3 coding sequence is TGTGCCAGCAGGAAGGACATAATGAACACTGAAGCTTTCTTT. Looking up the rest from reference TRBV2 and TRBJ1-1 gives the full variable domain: EPEVTQTPSHQVTQMGQEVILRCVPISNHLYFYWYRQILGQKVEFLVSFYNNEISEKSEIFDDQFSVERPDGSNFTLKIRSTKLEDSAMYFCASRKDIMNTEAFFGQGTRLTVV.

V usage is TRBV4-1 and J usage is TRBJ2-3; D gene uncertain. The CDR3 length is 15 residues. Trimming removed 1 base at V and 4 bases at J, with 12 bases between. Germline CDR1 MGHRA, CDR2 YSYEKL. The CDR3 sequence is CASSQVGDHADTQYF. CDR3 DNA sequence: TGCGCCAGCAGCCAAGTTGGGGATCACGCAGATACGCAGTATTTT.

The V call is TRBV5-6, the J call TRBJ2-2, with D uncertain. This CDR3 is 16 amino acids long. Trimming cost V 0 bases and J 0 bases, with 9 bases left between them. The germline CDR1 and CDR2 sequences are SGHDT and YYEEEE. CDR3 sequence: CASSLVVRANTGELFF. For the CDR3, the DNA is TGTGCCAGCAGCTTGGTTGTTAGGGCGAACACCGGGGAGCTGTTTTTT.

In DNA, the CDR3 is TGTGCCAGCTCAGGGGCGGGGACTGAAGCTTTCTTT. Protein: CASSGAGTEAFF. V is TRBV18 and J is TRBJ1-1, with D maybe TRBD1 (5 bases). The CDR3 is 12 amino acids. Germline CDR1 reads KGHSH; CDR2 reads LQKENI. V shed 5 bases and J shed 5 bases, with 9 bases lying between them.

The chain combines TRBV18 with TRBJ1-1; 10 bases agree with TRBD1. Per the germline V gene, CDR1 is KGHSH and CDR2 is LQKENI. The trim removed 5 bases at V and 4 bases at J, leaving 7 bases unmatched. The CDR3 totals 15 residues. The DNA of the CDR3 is TGTGCCAGCTCAGCGGGGGACAGGGGAGCCACTGAAGCTTTCTTT. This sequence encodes CASSAGDRGATEAFF.

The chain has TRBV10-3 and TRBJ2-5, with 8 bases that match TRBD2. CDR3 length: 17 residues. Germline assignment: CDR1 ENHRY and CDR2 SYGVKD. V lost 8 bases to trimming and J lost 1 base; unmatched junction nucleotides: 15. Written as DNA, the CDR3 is TGTGCCATCGGGGGACCCATCGACGGGGGGGGCCAAGAGACCCAGTACTTC. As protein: CAIGGPIDGGGQETQYF.

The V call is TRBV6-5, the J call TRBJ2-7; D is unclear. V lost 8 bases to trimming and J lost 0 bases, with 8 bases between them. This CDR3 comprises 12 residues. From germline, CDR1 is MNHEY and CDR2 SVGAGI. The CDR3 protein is CASGTSSYEQYF. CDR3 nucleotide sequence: TGTGCCAGCGGAACGAGCTCCTACGAGCAGTACTTC.

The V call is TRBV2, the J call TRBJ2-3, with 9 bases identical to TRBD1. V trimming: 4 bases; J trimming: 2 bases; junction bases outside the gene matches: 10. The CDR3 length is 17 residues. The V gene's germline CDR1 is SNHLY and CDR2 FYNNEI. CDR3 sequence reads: CASSGGPGTGLTDTQYF. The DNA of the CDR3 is TGTGCCAGCAGTGGAGGTCCCGGGACAGGGCTCACAGATACGCAGTATTTT.